The clone carrying this T cell receptor beta chain was recorded many times. V was trimmed by 0 bases and J by 4 bases, leaving 13 bases between them. This CDR3 has 16 residues. In germline, CDR1 is LGHNA, CDR2 YSLEER. Investigators took RNA and DNA out together from roughly 21-30 mg of unsorted bulk tissue. The data were taken from a study of tumor-infiltrating lymphocytes in primary liver carcinoma. TCR beta cDNA was made from 400 to 500 ng total RNA with a constant-region primer. Investigators got TCR beta libraries out of three nested multiplex PCR rounds, done with slightly modified ARM-PCR. TRBV1-TRBV30 forward primers paired with a C-beta reverse primer drove the first two PCR rounds, around 10 cycles each. TCRdb recomputed calls from the multiplex PCR reads with MiXCR, one row per CDR3 protein. The sample holds around 60,000 distinct CDR3 sequences, over 60% seen once.

The chain has TRBV4-3 and TRBJ2-1; the D gene is possibly TRBD1 (7 bases). The sequence came from a man between 35 and 55 years old with primary liver carcinoma and hepatitis B virus infection. The sequenced sample was liver tumor tissue from sampling region 4. Noted subset: tumor region T4, right-lateral pole. The CDR3 here is CASSQETRGRYNEQFF. Here the CDR3 DNA reads TGCGCCAGCAGCCAAGAAACCAGGGGGAGGTACAATGAGCAGTTCTTC.